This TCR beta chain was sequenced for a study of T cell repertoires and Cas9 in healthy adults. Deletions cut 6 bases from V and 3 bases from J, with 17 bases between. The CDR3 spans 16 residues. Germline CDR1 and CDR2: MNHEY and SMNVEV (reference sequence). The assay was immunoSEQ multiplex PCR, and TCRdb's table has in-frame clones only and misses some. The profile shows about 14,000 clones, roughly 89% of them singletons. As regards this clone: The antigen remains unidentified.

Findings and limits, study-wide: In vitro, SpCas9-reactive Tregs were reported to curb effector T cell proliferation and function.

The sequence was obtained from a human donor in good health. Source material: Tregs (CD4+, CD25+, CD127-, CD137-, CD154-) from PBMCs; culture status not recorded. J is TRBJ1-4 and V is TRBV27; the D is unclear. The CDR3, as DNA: TGTGCCAGCAGGAGTACGAATGGCCTCTCTAATGAAAAACTGTTTTTT. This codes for CASRSTNGLSNEKLFF.